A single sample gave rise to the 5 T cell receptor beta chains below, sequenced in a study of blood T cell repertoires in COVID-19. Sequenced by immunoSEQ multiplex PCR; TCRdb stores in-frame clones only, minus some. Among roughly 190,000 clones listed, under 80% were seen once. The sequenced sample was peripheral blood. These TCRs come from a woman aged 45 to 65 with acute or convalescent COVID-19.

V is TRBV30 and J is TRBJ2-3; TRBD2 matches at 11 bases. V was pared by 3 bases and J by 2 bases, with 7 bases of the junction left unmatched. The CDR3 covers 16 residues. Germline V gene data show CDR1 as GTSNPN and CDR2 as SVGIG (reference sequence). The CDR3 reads CAWSPSTSGTTDTQYF. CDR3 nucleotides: TGTGCCTGGAGCCCTTCGACTAGCGGGACCACAGATACGCAGTATTTT.

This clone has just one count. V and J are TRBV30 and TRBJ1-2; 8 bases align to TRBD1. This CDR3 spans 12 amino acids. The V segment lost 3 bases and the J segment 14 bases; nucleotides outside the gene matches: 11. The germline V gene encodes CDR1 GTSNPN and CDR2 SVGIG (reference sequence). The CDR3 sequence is CAWSGTGGVVTF. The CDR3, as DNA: TGTGCCTGGAGCGGGACAGGTGGAGTTGTGACCTTC. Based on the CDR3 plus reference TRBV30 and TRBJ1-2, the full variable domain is SQTIHQWPATLVQPVGSPLSLECTVEGTSNPNLYWYRQAAGRGLQLLFYSVGIGQISSEVPQNLSASRPQDRQFILSSKKLLLSDSGFYLCAWSGTGGVVTFGSGTRLTVV.

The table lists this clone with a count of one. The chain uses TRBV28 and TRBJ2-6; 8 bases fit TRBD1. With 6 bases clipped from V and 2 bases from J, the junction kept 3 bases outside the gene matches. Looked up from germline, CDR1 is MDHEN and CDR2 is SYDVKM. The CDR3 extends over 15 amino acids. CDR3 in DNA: TGTGCCAGCAGCCTCAGGGGGCCTGGGGCCAACGTCCTGACTTTC. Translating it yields CASSLRGPGANVLTF.

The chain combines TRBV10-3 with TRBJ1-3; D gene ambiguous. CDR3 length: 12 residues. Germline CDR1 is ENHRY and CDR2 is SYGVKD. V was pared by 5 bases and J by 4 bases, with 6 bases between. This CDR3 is CAISPVGNTIYF. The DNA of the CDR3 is TGTGCCATCAGTCCTGTCGGAAACACCATATATTTT.

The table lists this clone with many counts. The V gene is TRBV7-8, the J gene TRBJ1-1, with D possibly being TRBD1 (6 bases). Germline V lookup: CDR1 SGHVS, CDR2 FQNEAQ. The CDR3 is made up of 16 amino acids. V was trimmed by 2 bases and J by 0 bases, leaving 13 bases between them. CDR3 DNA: TGTGCCAGCAGCTTAAAAGGGGGGGTAATGAACACTGAAGCTTTCTTT. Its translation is CASSLKGGVMNTEAFF.